Below, 24 T cell receptor beta chains from the same sample are listed, as sequenced in a study of long-term antiretroviral therapy in people with HIV. Researchers ran immunoSEQ v3.0 at survey level. The data were produced by immunoSEQ multiplex PCR, yet TCRdb's version contains in-frame clones alone and is incomplete. Here the sample spans tens of thousands of clones, roughly 96% being singletons. Specimen: unsorted PBMCs, collected 5.3 years after starting antiretroviral therapy. These receptors all stem from a man aged 25-45 years with HIV.

This chain links TRBV6-1 with TRBJ2-2; possibly TRBD2 for D (6 bases). V lost 4 bases to trimming and J lost 1 base, with 13 bases between them. Germline assignment: CDR1 MNHNS and CDR2 SASEGT. The CDR3 is 16 amino acids. The CDR3 DNA follows: TGTGCCAGCAGTGCCCAGGGAGGTTGGAACACCGGGGAGCTGTTTTTT. Encoded protein: CASSAQGGWNTGELFF.

The V and J genes are TRBV15 and TRBJ2-3; the match to TRBD2 covers 14 bases. The germline gives CDR1 LNHNV, CDR2 YYDKDF (reference sequence). V was clipped by 2 bases and J by 4 bases; unmatched bases: 2. The CDR3 runs 16 residues. The CDR3 loop is CATSRRLAGGSDTQYF. In DNA, the CDR3 is TGTGCCACCAGCAGACGACTAGCGGGAGGGTCAGATACGCAGTATTTT.

Notes on this clone: The same CDR3 also results from other DNA sequences found in this sample. The V gene is TRBV4-1, the J gene TRBJ2-5; D may correspond to TRBD1 or TRBD2 (5 bases each). The CDR3 spans 13 residues. Germline CDR1 and CDR2: MGHRA and YSYEKL. Deletions cut 4 bases from V and 4 bases from J, with 10 bases between. CDR3 nucleotides: TGCGCCAGCAGCCCCGGGACGCCAGAGACCCAGTACTTC. It translates to CASSPGTPETQYF.

The chain uses TRBV4-1 and TRBJ2-5; D tentatively reads TRBD1 or TRBD2 (6 bases each). Trimming left V 0 bases short and J 5 bases short, with 10 bases between. The CDR3 is made up of 14 amino acids. Germline assignment: CDR1 MGHRA and CDR2 YSYEKL. In DNA form, the CDR3 reads TGCGCCAGCAGCCAAGAATGGAGGGGGGAGACCCAGTACTTC. Amino acid sequence: CASSQEWRGETQYF.

CDR3 sequence reads: CAPREGRTEAFF. The CDR3 DNA follows: TGTGCCCCCAGGGAAGGAAGAACTGAAGCTTTCTTT. The J gene is TRBJ1-1, the V gene TRBV2, with a weak D call TRBD1 (5 bases). V lost 11 bases to trimming and J lost 5 bases, with 15 bases between them. The CDR3 is 12 residues long. Germline CDR1 is SNHLY and CDR2 is FYNNEI.

CDR3 amino acids: CASSQVQQAGRRTEAFF. The DNA of the CDR3 is TGCGCCAGCAGCCAAGTACAGCAGGCCGGTCGGCGGACTGAAGCTTTCTTT. The V gene is TRBV4-3, the J gene TRBJ1-1; D is ambiguous. Trimming took 1 base from V and 5 from J, leaving 20 bases between them. There are 17 residues in the CDR3. Germline V gene data show CDR1 as LGHNA and CDR2 as YSLEER.

The gene calls are TRBV4-2 and TRBJ2-1; D gene unclear. The length of the CDR3 is 14 residues. The ends were cut back, 0 bases at V and 7 bases at J, with 10 bases in the middle. Germline assignment: CDR1 LGHNA and CDR2 YNFKEQ. CDR3 in amino acids: CASSQERTTNEQFF. DNA of the CDR3: TGTGCCAGCAGCCAAGAGAGGACCACTAATGAGCAGTTCTTC.

This clone appeared once. J is TRBJ2-1 and V is TRBV27; D uncertain. Germline V gene lookup returns CDR1 MNHEY and CDR2 SMNVEV (reference sequence). The CDR3 has 13 residues. V shed 2 bases and J shed 3 bases, with 5 bases lying between them. The CDR3 bases are TGTGCCAGCAGTTTAAGGGTCTACAATGAGCAGTTCTTC. Translated: CASSLRVYNEQFF.

The V and J genes are TRBV4-2 and TRBJ1-1; maybe TRBD1 (5 bases). The germline CDR1 and CDR2 sequences are LGHNA and YNFKEQ. The CDR3 is 13 amino acids. V shed 5 bases and J shed 6 bases, with 13 bases lying between them. The CDR3 region is CASSYTGNPEAFF. DNA for the CDR3: TGTGCCAGCAGCTACACAGGAAACCCTGAAGCTTTCTTT.

The CDR3 protein is CASSPGQGAQHF. The DNA of the CDR3 is TGTGCCAGCAGTCCCGGACAGGGAGCCCAGCATTTT. The V gene is TRBV28, the J gene TRBJ1-5; TRBD1 aligns across 8 bases. After removal of 5 bases from V and 11 bases from J, the junction contained 5 bases not matched to a gene. CDR1 MDHEN and CDR2 SYDVKM come from the germline V gene. CDR3 length equals 12 residues.

This chain uses TRBV28 with TRBJ1-2; D uncertain. This CDR3 contains 14 residues. Germline-derived CDR1 and CDR2 are MDHEN and SYDVKM. The V gene lost 6 bases and the J gene lost 3 bases, with 14 bases spanning the gap. The DNA for the CDR3 is TGTGCCAGCAGACACCCGTCGGGTGACTATGGCTACACCTTC. Translating it yields CASRHPSGDYGYTF.

This chain connects TRBV6-5 to TRBJ1-3; D is possibly TRBD1 (6 bases). Germline CDR1 and CDR2: MNHEY and SVGAGI. V gave up 2 bases and J gave up 0 bases, with 11 bases separating them. This CDR3 spans 16 amino acids. The CDR3 protein is CASSYRLQGSGNTIYF. The DNA for the CDR3 is TGTGCCAGCAGTTACCGCCTACAGGGCTCTGGAAACACCATATATTTT.

The chain recombines TRBV7-2 with TRBJ2-7, with TRBD2 matching 7 bases. CDR3 length equals 13 residues. Germline V gives CDR1 SGHTA, CDR2 FQGNSA. V gave up 3 bases and J gave up 7 bases; unmatched junction bases: 6. Here the CDR3 reads CASSFTLAGEQYF. CDR3 bases: TGTGCCAGCAGCTTTACCTTAGCGGGTGAGCAGTACTTC.

The genes are TRBV5-4 and TRBJ1-2, with D maybe TRBD1 (5 bases). The V gene's germline CDR1 is SGHNT and CDR2 YYREEE (reference sequence). The CDR3 spans 14 residues. The germline V and J ends were trimmed by 2 bases and 1 base, with 9 bases remaining between them. CDR3 region: CASSFYGGNYGYTF. CDR3 sequence (DNA): TGTGCCAGCAGCTTCTATGGGGGTAACTATGGCTACACCTTC.

This chain connects TRBV6-1 to TRBJ1-5; the D is unclear. Trimming left V 7 bases short and J 2 bases short, with 15 bases between. This CDR3 spans 15 amino acids. Germline V lookup: CDR1 MNHNS, CDR2 SASEGT. The CDR3 coding sequence is TGTGCCAGCACCGGTTGGCAGGCCCGCAATCAGCCCCAGCATTTT. It translates to CASTGWQARNQPQHF.

This chain connects TRBV27 to TRBJ2-5, with 7 bases identical to TRBD1. The V segment lost 2 bases and the J segment 5 bases; nucleotides outside the gene matches: 11. The CDR3 covers 16 residues. Germline CDR1 MNHEY, CDR2 SMNVEV (reference sequence). The CDR3 loop reads CASSLESRGLQETQYF. CDR3 DNA: TGTGCCAGCAGTTTAGAGTCTAGGGGGCTGCAGGAGACCCAGTACTTC.

The CDR3 DNA is TGCGCCAGCAGCTTGGACAGACTACTTGAACACAATGAGCAGTTCTTC. Protein: CASSLDRLLEHNEQFF. The genes are TRBV5-1 and TRBJ2-1, with D possibly being TRBD2 (5 bases). Trimming removed 0 bases at V and 5 bases at J, with 15 bases between. Germline CDR1 is SGHRS and CDR2 is YFSETQ. The CDR3 runs to 16 residues.

This sequence joins TRBV6-4 and TRBJ2-2; 7 nucleotides align to TRBD1. Per germline, CDR1 MRHNA and CDR2 SNTAGT. CDR3 size: 15 residues. The J segment lost 7 bases and the V segment lost 3 bases, leaving 8 bases of the junction unmatched. CDR3 DNA sequence: TGTGCCAGCAGTGAGAAGGGGGCTGTCCACGGGGAGCTGTTTTTT. It translates to CASSEKGAVHGELFF.

To note about this clone: At one of its ends the junction is not consistent with the germline gene, which may arise from a read error. This chain uses TRBV7-7 with TRBJ2-5; D call uncertain. The germline V gene has CDR1 SSHAT and CDR2 FNYEAQ (reference sequence). The CDR3 covers 13 residues. CDR3 sequence (DNA): TGTGCTAGCAGCCTCGTTGATGGTGAGGCCCAGTACTTC. Translation: CASSLVDGEAQYF.

About this clone: A read error may account for a junction end that differs from germline. V gene TRBV7-9 combines with J gene TRBJ2-3, with D unresolved. Germline values: CDR1 SEHNR, CDR2 FQNEAQ (reference sequence). The CDR3 is 15 residues long. The CDR3 DNA reads TGCGCCAGCAGCCAAGACATGGTAGGGACAGATACGCAGTATTTT. It yields the protein CASSQDMVGTDTQYF.

J is TRBJ2-7 and V is TRBV27, with D perhaps matching TRBD1 or TRBD2 (5 bases each). Germline V gene sequence: CDR1 MNHEY, CDR2 SMNVEV (reference sequence). V gave up 2 bases and J gave up 2 bases, with 7 bases separating them. CDR3 length equals 13 residues. The CDR3 coding sequence is TGTGCCAGCAGTTTAGGGGGACCCTACGAGCAGTACTTC. Translated: CASSLGGPYEQYF.

The chain uses TRBV29-1 and TRBJ1-1; D is possibly TRBD1 (5 bases). V was cut by 4 bases and J by 3 bases, with 12 bases left in between. The length of the CDR3 is 13 residues. From germline, CDR1 is SQVTM and CDR2 ANQGSEA. The CDR3 DNA is TGCAGCGTTGTCCAGGGAGGGCACACTGAAGCTTTCTTT. The encoded protein is CSVVQGGHTEAFF.

The genes are TRBV7-9 and TRBJ1-6; no clear D. Trimming removed 1 base at V and 4 bases at J, with 5 bases between. The CDR3 sequence is 14 residues long. Germline CDR1 SEHNR, CDR2 FQNEAQ (reference sequence). The CDR3 bases are TGTGCCAGCAGCTTAGGGATGTATAATTCACCCCTCCACTTT. Its translation is CASSLGMYNSPLHF.

The chain is built from TRBV6-1 and TRBJ2-7; D may match TRBD1 or TRBD2 (5 bases each). In germline, CDR1 is MNHNS, CDR2 SASEGT. The CDR3 has 16 residues. V was pared by 0 bases and J by 2 bases, with 14 bases between. The DNA of the CDR3 is TGTGCCAGCAGTGAAGCGGGGGTGTACTATACCTACGAGCAGTACTTC. This encodes CASSEAGVYYTYEQYF.